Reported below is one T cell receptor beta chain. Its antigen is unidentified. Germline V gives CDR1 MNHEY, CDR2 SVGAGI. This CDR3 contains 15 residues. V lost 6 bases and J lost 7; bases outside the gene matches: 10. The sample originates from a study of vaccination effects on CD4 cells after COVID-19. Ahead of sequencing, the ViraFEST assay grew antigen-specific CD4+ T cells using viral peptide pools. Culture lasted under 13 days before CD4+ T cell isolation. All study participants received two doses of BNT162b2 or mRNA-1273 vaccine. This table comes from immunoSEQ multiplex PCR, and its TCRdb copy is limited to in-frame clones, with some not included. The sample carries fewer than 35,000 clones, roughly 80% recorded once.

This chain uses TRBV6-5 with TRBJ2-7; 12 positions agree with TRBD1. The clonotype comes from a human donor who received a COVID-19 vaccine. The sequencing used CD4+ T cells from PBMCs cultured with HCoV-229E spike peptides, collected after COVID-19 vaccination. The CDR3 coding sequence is TGTGCCAGCAGGAGAAGGGGACAGGGGGCAGGGGAGCAGTACTTC. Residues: CASRRRGQGAGEQYF.